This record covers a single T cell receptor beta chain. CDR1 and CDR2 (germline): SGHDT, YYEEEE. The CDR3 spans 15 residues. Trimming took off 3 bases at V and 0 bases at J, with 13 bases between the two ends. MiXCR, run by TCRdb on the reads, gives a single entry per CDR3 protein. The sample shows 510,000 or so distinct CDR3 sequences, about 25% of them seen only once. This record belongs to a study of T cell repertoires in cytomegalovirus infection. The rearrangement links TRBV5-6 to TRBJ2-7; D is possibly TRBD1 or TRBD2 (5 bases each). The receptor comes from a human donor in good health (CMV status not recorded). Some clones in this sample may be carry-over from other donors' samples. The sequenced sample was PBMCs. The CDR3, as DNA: TGTGCCAGCAGCTCCGGGGCAGCTTTCTCCTACGAGCAGTACGTC. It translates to CASSSGAAFSYEQYV.